The TCR beta chain under discussion was sequenced for a study of regulatory T cells. The germline V gene encodes CDR1 GTSNPN and CDR2 SVGIG (reference sequence). The CDR3 is 15 residues long. V lost 2 bases to trimming and J lost 1 base; unmatched junction nucleotides: 6. The PCR used 52 TRBV and 13 TRBJ primers. Data came from immunoSEQ multiplex PCR; TCRdb stores just in-frame clones and leaves some out. The sample yields about 20,000 clones, 80% to 95% seen once. The source of this sequence is a child aged 2-15 years with CD3G deficiency. V is TRBV30 and J is TRBJ2-5; 8 bases are shared with TRBD2. Sequencing used CD8+ T cells sorted from blood. For the CDR3, the DNA is TGTGCCTGGAGTTTCGGTAGCGGGGTCCAAGAGACCCAGTACTTC. It yields the protein CAWSFGSGVQETQYF.